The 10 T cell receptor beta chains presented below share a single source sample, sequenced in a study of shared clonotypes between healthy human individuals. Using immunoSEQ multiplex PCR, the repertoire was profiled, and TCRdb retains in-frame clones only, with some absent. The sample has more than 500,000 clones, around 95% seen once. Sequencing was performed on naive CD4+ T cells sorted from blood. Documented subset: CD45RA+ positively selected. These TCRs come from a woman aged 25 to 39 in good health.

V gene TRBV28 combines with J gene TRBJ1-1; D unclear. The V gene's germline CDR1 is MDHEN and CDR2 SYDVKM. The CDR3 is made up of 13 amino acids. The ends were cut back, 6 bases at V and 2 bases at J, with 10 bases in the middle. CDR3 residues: CASRKRTNTEAFF. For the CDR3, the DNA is TGTGCCAGCAGGAAGCGAACCAACACTGAAGCTTTCTTT.

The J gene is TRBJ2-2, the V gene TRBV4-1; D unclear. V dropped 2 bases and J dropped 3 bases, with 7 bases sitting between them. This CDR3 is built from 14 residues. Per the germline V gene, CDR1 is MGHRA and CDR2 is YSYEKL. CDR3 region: CASSQTPYTGELFF. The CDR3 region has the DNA TGCGCCAGCAGCCAAACCCCTTACACCGGGGAGCTGTTTTTT.

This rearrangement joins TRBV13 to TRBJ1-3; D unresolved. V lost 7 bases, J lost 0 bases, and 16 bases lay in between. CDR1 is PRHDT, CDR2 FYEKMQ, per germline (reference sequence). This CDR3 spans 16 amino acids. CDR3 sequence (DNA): TGTGCCAGCACCTTGGGTTACGCGAGCTCTGGAAACACCATATATTTT. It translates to CASTLGYASSGNTIYF.

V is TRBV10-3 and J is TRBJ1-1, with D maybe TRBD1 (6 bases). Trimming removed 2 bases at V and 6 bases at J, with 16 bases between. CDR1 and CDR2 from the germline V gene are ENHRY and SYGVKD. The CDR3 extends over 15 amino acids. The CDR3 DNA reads TGTGCCATCAGTGAGGTAGCACAGGGTATTTCTGAAGCTTTCTTT. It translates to CAISEVAQGISEAFF.

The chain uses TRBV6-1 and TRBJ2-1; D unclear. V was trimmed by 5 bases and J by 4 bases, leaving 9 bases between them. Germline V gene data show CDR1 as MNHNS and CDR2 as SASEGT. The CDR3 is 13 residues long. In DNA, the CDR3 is TGTGCCAGCAGTCCAAGGATTTACAATGAGCAGTTCTTC. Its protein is CASSPRIYNEQFF.

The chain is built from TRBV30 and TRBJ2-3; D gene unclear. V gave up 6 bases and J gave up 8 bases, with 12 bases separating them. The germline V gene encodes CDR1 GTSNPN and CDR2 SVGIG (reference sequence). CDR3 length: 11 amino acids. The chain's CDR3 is CACTWALTQYF. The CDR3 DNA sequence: TGTGCCTGCACTTGGGCGCTTACGCAGTATTTT.

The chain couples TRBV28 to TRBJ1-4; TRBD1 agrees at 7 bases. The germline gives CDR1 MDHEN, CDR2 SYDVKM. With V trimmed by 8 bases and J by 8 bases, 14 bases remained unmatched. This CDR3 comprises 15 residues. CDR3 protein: CASLQEGAGQEKLFF. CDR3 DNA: TGTGCCAGCCTACAGGAGGGGGCGGGCCAGGAAAAACTGTTTTTT.

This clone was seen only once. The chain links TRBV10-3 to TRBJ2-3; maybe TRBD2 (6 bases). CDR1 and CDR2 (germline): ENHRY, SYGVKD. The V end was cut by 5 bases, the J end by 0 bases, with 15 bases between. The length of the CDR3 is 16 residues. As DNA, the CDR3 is TGTGCCATCAGTTTCATGCTAGCGCAGAGCACAGATACGCAGTATTTT. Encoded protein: CAISFMLAQSTDTQYF.

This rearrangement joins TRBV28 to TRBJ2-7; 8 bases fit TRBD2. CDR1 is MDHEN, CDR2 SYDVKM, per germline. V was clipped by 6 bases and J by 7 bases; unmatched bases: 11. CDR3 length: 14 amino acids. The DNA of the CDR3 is TGTGCCAGCAGGGAAGCTAGCGGGCCCCGGGAGCAGTACTTC. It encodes CASREASGPREQYF.

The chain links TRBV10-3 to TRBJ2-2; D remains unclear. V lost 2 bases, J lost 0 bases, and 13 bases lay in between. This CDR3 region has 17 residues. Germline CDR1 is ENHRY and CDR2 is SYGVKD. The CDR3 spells CAISEPPGLTNTGELFF. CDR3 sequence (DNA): TGTGCCATCAGTGAGCCCCCGGGTCTGACGAACACCGGGGAGCTGTTTTTT.